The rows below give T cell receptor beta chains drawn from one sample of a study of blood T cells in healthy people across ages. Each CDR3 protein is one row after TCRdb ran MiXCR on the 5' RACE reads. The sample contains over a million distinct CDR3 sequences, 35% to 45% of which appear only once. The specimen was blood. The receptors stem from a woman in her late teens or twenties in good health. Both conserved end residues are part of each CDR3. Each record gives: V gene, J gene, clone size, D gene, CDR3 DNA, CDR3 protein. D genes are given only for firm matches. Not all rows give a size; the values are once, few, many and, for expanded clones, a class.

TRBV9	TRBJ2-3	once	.	TGTGCCAGCAGCGTCGACACCCCAGATACGCAGTATTTT	CASSVDTPDTQYF
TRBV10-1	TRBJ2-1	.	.	TGCGCCAGCAGGCCGAGAGGGGAAGAGACCCAGTTCTTC	CASRPRGEETQFF
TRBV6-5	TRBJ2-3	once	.	TGTGCCAGCAGTCTTATACACGCAGATACGCAGTATTTT	CASSLIHADTQYF
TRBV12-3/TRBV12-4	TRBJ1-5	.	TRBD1	TGTGCCAGCAGTAGCGGACAGGTAGAGAATCAGCCCCAGCATTTT	CASSSGQVENQPQHF
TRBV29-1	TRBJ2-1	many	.	TGCAGCGTTGGCGGGGTGAAAGAGAAATCCTACAATGAGCAGTTCTTC	CSVGGVKEKSYNEQFF
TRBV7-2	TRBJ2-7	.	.	TGTGCCAGCAGCTTAGAGGCCGCGAGACCCTACGAGCAGTACTTC	CASSLEAARPYEQYF
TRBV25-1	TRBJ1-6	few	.	TGTGCCAGCACCCCGGGACACGGACCGGTTATCTCCTATAATTCACCCCTCCACTTT	CASTPGHGPVISYNSPLHF
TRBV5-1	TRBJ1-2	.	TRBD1	TGCGCCAGCAGCCTAGAAGGGACAGGGAATCTATATGGCTACACCTTC	CASSLEGTGNLYGYTF
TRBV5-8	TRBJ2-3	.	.	TGTGCCAGCAGCTTAGACGGGGGAACTAGCACAGATACGCAGTATTTT	CASSLDGGTSTDTQYF
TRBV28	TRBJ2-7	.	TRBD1	TGTGCCAGCAGTTTGGGGAGCGGGACAGGGGGTCCCCACGAGCAGTACTTC	CASSLGSGTGGPHEQYF
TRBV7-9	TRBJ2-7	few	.	TGTGCCAGCAGCTTAGAAAAGGGAACCTGGGCCTCCTACGAGCAGTACTTC	CASSLEKGTWASYEQYF
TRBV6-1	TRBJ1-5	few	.	TGTGCCAACATCGGACCATTACATCCCAAGACGTATCAGCCCCAGCATTTT	CANIGPLHPKTYQPQHF
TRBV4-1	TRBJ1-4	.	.	TGCGCCAGCAGCCTACTCACAGGGTTTAATGAAAAACTGTTTTTT	CASSLLTGFNEKLFF